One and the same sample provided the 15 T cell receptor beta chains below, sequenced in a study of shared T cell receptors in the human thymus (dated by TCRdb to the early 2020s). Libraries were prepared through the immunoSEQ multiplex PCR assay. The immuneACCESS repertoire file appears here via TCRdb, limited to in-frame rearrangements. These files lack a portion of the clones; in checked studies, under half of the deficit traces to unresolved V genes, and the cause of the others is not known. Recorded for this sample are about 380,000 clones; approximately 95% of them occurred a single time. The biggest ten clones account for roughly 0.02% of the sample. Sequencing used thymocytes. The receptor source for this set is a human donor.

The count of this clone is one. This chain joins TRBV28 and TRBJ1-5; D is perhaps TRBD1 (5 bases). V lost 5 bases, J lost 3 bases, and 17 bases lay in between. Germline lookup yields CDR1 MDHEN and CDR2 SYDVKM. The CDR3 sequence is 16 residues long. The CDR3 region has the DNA TGTGCCAGCAGTCCAGGACTGAAGGGACCCAATCAGCCCCAGCATTTT. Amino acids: CASSPGLKGPNQPQHF.

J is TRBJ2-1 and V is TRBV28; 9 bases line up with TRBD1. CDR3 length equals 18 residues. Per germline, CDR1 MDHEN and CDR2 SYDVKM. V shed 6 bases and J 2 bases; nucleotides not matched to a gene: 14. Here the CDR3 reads CASSFSRDREATYNEQFF. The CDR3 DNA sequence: TGTGCCAGCAGCTTTTCTAGGGACAGGGAGGCTACCTACAATGAGCAGTTCTTC.

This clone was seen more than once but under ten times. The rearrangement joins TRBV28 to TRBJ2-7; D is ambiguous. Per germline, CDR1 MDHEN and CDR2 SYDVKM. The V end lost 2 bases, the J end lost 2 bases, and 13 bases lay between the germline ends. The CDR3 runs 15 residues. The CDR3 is CASSLGVGSTYEQYF. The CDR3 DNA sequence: TGTGCCAGCAGTTTAGGGGTGGGCAGTACCTACGAGCAGTACTTC.

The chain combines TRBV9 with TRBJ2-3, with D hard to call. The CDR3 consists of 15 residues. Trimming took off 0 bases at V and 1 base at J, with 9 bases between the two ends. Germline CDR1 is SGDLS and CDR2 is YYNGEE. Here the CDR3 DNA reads TGTGCCAGCAGCGTAGACGTTTTTGGCACAGATACGCAGTATTTT. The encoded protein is CASSVDVFGTDTQYF. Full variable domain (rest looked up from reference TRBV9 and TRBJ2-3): DSGVTQTPKHLITATGQRVTLRCSPRSGDLSVYWYQQSLDQGLQFLIQYYNGEERAKGNILERFSAQQFPDLHSELNLSSLELGDSALYFCASSVDVFGTDTQYFGPGTRLTVL.

CDR3 DNA sequence: TGTGCCAGCAGTCCCCGGGGGAGGATAGGGCTAATGAACACTGAAGCTTTCTTT. It translates to CASSPRGRIGLMNTEAFF. The chain recombines TRBV27 with TRBJ1-1; a weak D match, TRBD1 (5 bases). The germline V gene has CDR1 MNHEY and CDR2 SMNVEV (reference sequence). This CDR3 is 18 amino acids long. V was cut by 5 bases and J by 0 bases, with 22 bases left in between.

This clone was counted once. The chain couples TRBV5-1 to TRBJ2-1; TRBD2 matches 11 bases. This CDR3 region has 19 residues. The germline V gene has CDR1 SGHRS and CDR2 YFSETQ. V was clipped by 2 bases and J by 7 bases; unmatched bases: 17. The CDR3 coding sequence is TGCGCCAGCAGCTTTCGTTGTTTTAGCGGGAGGGCCTCACGGAATGAGCAGTTCTTC. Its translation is CASSFRCFSGRASRNEQFF.

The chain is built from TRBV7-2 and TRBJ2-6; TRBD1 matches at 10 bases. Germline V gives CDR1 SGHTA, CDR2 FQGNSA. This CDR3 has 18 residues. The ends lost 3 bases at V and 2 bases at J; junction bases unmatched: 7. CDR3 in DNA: TGTGCCAGCAGCTTCCGGGACAGGGGTACCACTGGGGCCAACGTCCTGACTTTC. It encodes CASSFRDRGTTGANVLTF.

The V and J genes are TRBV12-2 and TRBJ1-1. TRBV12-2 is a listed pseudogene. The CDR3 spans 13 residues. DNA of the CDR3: TGTGCAAGTCGGTTTCTAAGGAACACTGAAGCTTTCTTT. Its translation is CASRFLRNTEAFF.

The CDR3 DNA follows: TGCGCCAGCGAGAAACCGCGGGATAGCAATCAGCCCCAGCATTTT. Amino acids: CASEKPRDSNQPQHF. This chain joins TRBV10-1 and TRBJ1-5, with D unresolved. Germline CDR1 WNHNN, CDR2 SYGVQD (reference sequence). There are 15 residues in the CDR3. Between the trimmed V and J ends, which lost 8 bases and 0 bases, there was a span of 14 bases.

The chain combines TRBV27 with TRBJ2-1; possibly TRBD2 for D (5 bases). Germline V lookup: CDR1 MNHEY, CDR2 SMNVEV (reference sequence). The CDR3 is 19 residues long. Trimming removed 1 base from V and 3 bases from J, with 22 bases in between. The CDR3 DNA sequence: TGTGCCAGCAGTTTATGGACCCGGGAAAGGGAGACCTACTACAATGAGCAGTTCTTC. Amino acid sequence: CASSLWTRERETYYNEQFF.

In DNA form, the CDR3 reads TGCGCCAGCAGCCAAGTGGGGCGGGAGGGCCGGGGAGATACGCAGTATTTT. Its translation: CASSQVGREGRGDTQYF. This chain links TRBV4-1 with TRBJ2-3; 9 nucleotides match TRBD2. Losses at the gene ends were 1 base for V and 5 bases for J; bases not matched to a gene: 10. The CDR3 is made up of 17 amino acids. Germline CDR1 reads MGHRA; CDR2 reads YSYEKL.

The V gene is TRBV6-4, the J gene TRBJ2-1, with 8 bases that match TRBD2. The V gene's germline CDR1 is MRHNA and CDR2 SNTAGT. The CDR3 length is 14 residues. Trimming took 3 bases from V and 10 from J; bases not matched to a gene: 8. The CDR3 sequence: CASSESTSGWEQFF. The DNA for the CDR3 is TGTGCCAGCAGTGAGTCTACTAGCGGATGGGAGCAGTTCTTC.

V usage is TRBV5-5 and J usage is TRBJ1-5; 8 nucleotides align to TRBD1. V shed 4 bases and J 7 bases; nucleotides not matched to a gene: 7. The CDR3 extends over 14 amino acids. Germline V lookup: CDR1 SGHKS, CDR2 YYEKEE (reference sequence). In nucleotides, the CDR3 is TGTGCCAGCAGCCTTGCAGGGGGCAGGCAGCCCCAGCATTTT. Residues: CASSLAGGRQPQHF. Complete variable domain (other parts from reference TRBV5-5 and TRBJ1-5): DAGVTQSPTHLIKTRGQQVTLRCSPISGHKSVSWYQQVLGQGPQFIFQYYEKEERGRGNFPDRFSARQFPNYSSELNVNALLLGDSALYLCASSLAGGRQPQHFGDGTRLSIL.

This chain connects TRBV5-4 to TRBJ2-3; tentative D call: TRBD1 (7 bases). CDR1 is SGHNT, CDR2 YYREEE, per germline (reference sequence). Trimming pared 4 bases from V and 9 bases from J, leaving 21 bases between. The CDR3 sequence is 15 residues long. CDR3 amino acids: CASSPSQGTDGTQYF. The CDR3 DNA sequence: TGTGCCAGCAGCCCCTCACAGGGGACTGATGGCACGCAGTATTTT.

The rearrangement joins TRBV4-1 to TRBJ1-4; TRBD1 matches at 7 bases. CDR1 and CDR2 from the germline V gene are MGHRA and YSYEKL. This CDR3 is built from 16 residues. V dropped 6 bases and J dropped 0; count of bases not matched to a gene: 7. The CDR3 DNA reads TGCGCCAGCAGACCGGGACAGCGAGCAACTAATGAAAAACTGTTTTTT. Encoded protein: CASRPGQRATNEKLFF.